These 24 T cell receptor beta chains came from one sample sequenced in a study of PD-1 blockade in classical Hodgkin lymphoma. Each of the patients experienced relapse following autologous stem cell transplantation, and their brentuximab vedotin exposure differed. Sequencing was performed with immunoSEQ multiplex PCR; in TCRdb, only in-frame clones are kept and a portion is missing. The repertoire holds 95,000 to 120,000 clones, about nine tenths seen once, with about 20% in the top ten. This material consisted of peripheral blood mononuclear cells (PBMCs), taken before the second cycle of nivolumab. The origin of the receptors is a human donor with classical Hodgkin lymphoma.

The chain couples TRBV5-1 to TRBJ2-5, with 8 nucleotides matching TRBD2. Looked up from germline, CDR1 is SGHRS and CDR2 is YFSETQ. The length of the CDR3 is 19 residues. The V segment lost 4 bases and the J segment 6 bases; nucleotides outside the gene matches: 23. This CDR3 is CASSPGGWVTRAGEKTQYF. CDR3 sequence (DNA): TGCGCCAGCAGCCCGGGCGGTTGGGTGACTAGAGCGGGAGAGAAGACCCAGTACTTC.

This clone was seen only a few times. The J gene is TRBJ1-5, the V gene TRBV19; no clear D gene. CDR1 LNHDA and CDR2 SQIVND come from the germline V gene (reference sequence). This CDR3 spans 15 amino acids. The V and J ends lost 3 bases and 6 bases respectively, with 15 bases between them. The CDR3 protein is CASSIGRQGGQPQHF. CDR3 nucleotides: TGTGCCAGTAGTATCGGCAGGCAAGGAGGTCAGCCCCAGCATTTT.

This chain uses TRBV7-2 with TRBJ2-1; D possibly corresponds to TRBD1 (6 bases). The CDR3 loop spans 16 amino acids. Germline V gene lookup returns CDR1 SGHTA and CDR2 FQGNSA. V dropped 5 bases and J dropped 0 bases, with 14 bases sitting between them. The CDR3 DNA sequence: TGTGCCAGCAGCCAACCGGGACACACCTCCTACAATGAGCAGTTCTTC. It specifies CASSQPGHTSYNEQFF.

This sequence joins TRBV19 and TRBJ1-2; tentative D call: TRBD1 (5 bases). Between the trimmed V and J ends, which lost 10 bases and 7 bases, there was a span of 10 bases. CDR1 and CDR2 (germline): LNHDA, SQIVND (reference sequence). This CDR3 comprises 10 residues. CDR3 nucleotide sequence: TGTGCCACCTCTGGGGGTGGCTACACCTTC. Its protein is CATSGGGYTF.

The chain employs TRBV7-8 and TRBJ2-3; 10 positions agree with TRBD2. CDR3 size: 17 residues. J was trimmed by 4 bases and V by 0 bases; bases with no gene match: 7. Germline V CDR1 and CDR2: SGHVS, FQNEAQ. The CDR3 bases are TGTGCCAGCAGCTTAGCCCTGTTAGCGGGAGGACCAGATACGCAGTATTTT. Residues: CASSLALLAGGPDTQYF.

The chain employs TRBV18 and TRBJ1-2, with D hard to call. Germline V gene data show CDR1 as KGHSH and CDR2 as LQKENI. V lost 6 bases and J lost 3, with 11 bases in between. The CDR3 totals 13 residues. The CDR3 protein is CASSNLRDYGYTF. The DNA of the CDR3 is TGTGCCAGCTCCAACCTGCGAGACTATGGCTACACCTTC.

The gene calls are TRBV12-5 and TRBJ2-5, with 14 bases matching TRBD2. Germline values: CDR1 LGHNT, CDR2 FRNRAP. The CDR3 extends over 17 amino acids. V lost 5 bases to trimming and J lost 5 bases; unmatched junction nucleotides: 10. For the CDR3, the DNA is TGTGCTAGTGGTCTAGGACTAGCGGGAGGAATAGGGGAGACCCAGTACTTC. This sequence encodes CASGLGLAGGIGETQYF.

V usage is TRBV6-1 and J usage is TRBJ1-1; the match to TRBD1 covers 7 bases. J gave up 1 base and V 9 bases, and 5 bases lay outside the gene matches. CDR1 and CDR2 from the germline V gene are MNHNS and SASEGT. This CDR3 spans 13 amino acids. The CDR3 is CASPNRGNTEAFF. The DNA for the CDR3 is TGTGCCAGTCCGAACAGGGGGAACACTGAAGCTTTCTTT.

V gene TRBV30 combines with J gene TRBJ1-4; 9 bases map to TRBD1. The V gene's germline CDR1 is GTSNPN and CDR2 SVGIG (reference sequence). V gave up 2 bases and J gave up 6 bases; unmatched junction bases: 4. The CDR3 loop spans 14 amino acids. CDR3 nucleotides: TGTGCCTGGAGTTATACAGGGGGCGATGAAAAACTGTTTTTT. This gives the protein CAWSYTGGDEKLFF.

V usage is TRBV5-1 and J usage is TRBJ1-4; 9 bases map to TRBD1. The CDR3 runs 14 residues. Germline assignment: CDR1 SGHRS and CDR2 YFSETQ. V shed 3 bases, J shed 7 bases, and the junction held 4 bases outside the gene matches. CDR3 sequence reads: CASSSGQGAEKLFF. The CDR3 DNA is TGCGCCAGCAGCTCGGGACAGGGCGCTGAAAAACTGTTTTTT.

The CDR3 sequence: CASQGEGDNEQFF. The CDR3 nucleotides read TGTGCCAGCCAGGGGGAGGGAGACAATGAGCAGTTCTTC. This chain connects TRBV4-2 to TRBJ2-1; D assignment may be TRBD1 or TRBD2 (7 bases each). This CDR3 has 13 amino acids. V lost 8 bases and J 5 bases, leaving 13 bases between the germline ends. Germline assignment: CDR1 LGHNA and CDR2 YNFKEQ.

This chain connects TRBV2 to TRBJ2-7, with a tentative D call TRBD1 (5 bases). The CDR3 spans 15 residues. The V gene's germline CDR1 is SNHLY and CDR2 FYNNEI. V shed 2 bases and J shed 2 bases, with 13 bases lying between them. CDR3 DNA sequence: TGTGCCAGCAGTGAAAGGGGTCTGCCAACCTACGAGCAGTACTTC. Translated, it gives CASSERGLPTYEQYF. The full variable domain, with the rest looked up from reference TRBV2 and TRBJ2-7, is EPEVTQTPSHQVTQMGQEVILRCVPISNHLYFYWYRQILGQKVEFLVSFYNNEISEKSEIFDDQFSVERPDGSNFTLKIRSTKLEDSAMYFCASSERGLPTYEQYFGPGTRLTVT.

CDR3 protein: CASSLGKVAGMDGYTF. Here the CDR3 DNA reads TGTGCCAGCAGCTTAGGAAAGGTGGCAGGGATGGATGGCTACACCTTC. This chain links TRBV7-9 with TRBJ1-2; possible D gene TRBD1, 5 bases. The germline V gene has CDR1 SEHNR and CDR2 FQNEAQ (reference sequence). V was cut by 1 base and J by 6 bases, with 18 bases left in between. The CDR3 has 16 amino acids. The full variable domain, completed using reference TRBV7-9 and TRBJ1-2, is DTGVSQNPRHKITKRGQNVTFRCDPISEHNRLYWYRQTLGQGPEFLTYFQNEAQLEKSRLLSDRFSAERPKGSFSTLEIQRTEQGDSAMYLCASSLGKVAGMDGYTFGSGTRLTVV.

This clone occurred a few times. The CDR3, as DNA: TGTGCCAGCAGCCAATTGGGTGAAGCTTTCTTT. Translating gives CASSQLGEAFF. The chain combines TRBV16 with TRBJ1-1; no clear D gene. Germline CDR1 KGHSY, CDR2 FQNENV. This CDR3 region has 11 residues. V lost 1 base to trimming and J lost 7 bases, with 4 bases between them. Combining the CDR3 with reference TRBV16 and TRBJ1-1 gives the whole variable domain GEEVAQTPKHLVRGEGQKAKLYCAPIKGHSYVFWYQQVLKNEFKFLISFQNENVFDETGMPKERFSAKCLPNSPCSLEIQATKLEDSAVYFCASSQLGEAFFGQGTRLTVV.

V gene TRBV4-2 combines with J gene TRBJ2-7, with no clear D. V lost 5 bases and J 3 bases, leaving 17 bases between the germline ends. This CDR3 is 15 amino acids long. CDR1 and CDR2 from the germline V gene are LGHNA and YNFKEQ. CDR3 region: CASSGPTISGYEQYF. The DNA of the CDR3 is TGTGCCAGCAGCGGTCCAACTATATCAGGCTACGAGCAGTACTTC.

The V gene is TRBV6-6, the J gene TRBJ1-6; D is undetermined. CDR3 size: 16 residues. Per the germline V gene, CDR1 is MNHNY and CDR2 is SVGAGI (reference sequence). The ends were cut back, 6 bases at V and 0 bases at J, with 12 bases in the middle. CDR3 coding DNA: TGTGCCAGCAGCCGCGCGTCCAGCTCCTATAATTCACCCCTCCACTTT. It is translated as CASSRASSSYNSPLHF.

The rearrangement uses TRBV19 and TRBJ2-7; D possibly matches TRBD1 or TRBD2 (5 bases each). Trimming cost V 5 bases and J 2 bases, with 16 bases left between them. Germline V gene lookup returns CDR1 LNHDA and CDR2 SQIVND (reference sequence). This CDR3 has 15 amino acids. The CDR3 loop is CASSPSGHDTYEQYF. The DNA of the CDR3 is TGTGCCAGTAGTCCGAGCGGACACGATACCTACGAGCAGTACTTC. The full variable domain, its missing parts supplied by reference TRBV19 and TRBJ2-7, is DGGITQSPKYLFRKEGQNVTLSCEQNLNHDAMYWYRQDPGQGLRLIYYSQIVNDFQKGDIAEGYSVSREKKESFPLTVTSAQKNPTAFYLCASSPSGHDTYEQYFGPGTRLTVT.

The chain combines TRBV7-9 with TRBJ2-6; TRBD1 aligns across 7 bases. The germline V gene has CDR1 SEHNR and CDR2 FQNEAQ (reference sequence). V shed 1 base and J 2 bases; nucleotides not matched to a gene: 8. The CDR3 length is 18 residues. The CDR3 here is CASSLDVGRGTGANVLTF. The CDR3 bases are TGTGCCAGCAGCTTAGATGTGGGCAGGGGGACTGGGGCCAACGTCCTGACTTTC.

This clone was counted a single time. The sample has other DNA sequences that encode this CDR3 too. CDR3 coding DNA: TGTGCCAGCAGCAGGACGCCCACCTACGAGCAGTACTTC. Amino acids: CASSRTPTYEQYF. This rearrangement joins TRBV28 to TRBJ2-7; D is unclear. V lost 6 bases and J 2 bases, leaving 11 bases between the germline ends. The CDR3 is 13 residues long. Per the germline V gene, CDR1 is MDHEN and CDR2 is SYDVKM.

The V gene is TRBV5-4, the J gene TRBJ2-7, with TRBD1 identical over 7 bases. The V and J ends lost 5 bases and 1 base, in that order; junction bases with no gene match: 3. Germline CDR1 SGHNT, CDR2 YYREEE (reference sequence). The CDR3 totals 13 residues. The CDR3 loop is CASRQGESYEQYF. The CDR3 DNA reads as TGTGCCAGCAGGCAGGGGGAATCCTACGAGCAGTACTTC.

The chain carries TRBV4-2 and TRBJ1-1; 7 bases fit TRBD1. In germline, CDR1 is LGHNA, CDR2 YNFKEQ. V was pared by 1 base and J by 5 bases, with 4 bases of the junction left unmatched. This CDR3 is 14 amino acids long. Here the CDR3 reads CASSQARGQTEAFF. The CDR3 region has the DNA TGTGCCAGCAGCCAAGCCAGGGGACAGACTGAAGCTTTCTTT.

The genes are TRBV18 and TRBJ2-2; no clear D. Germline CDR1 and CDR2: KGHSH and LQKENI. The CDR3 length is 13 residues. Deletions cut 5 bases from V and 3 bases from J, with 7 bases between. The CDR3 spells CASSVRDTGELFF. The DNA for the CDR3 is TGTGCCAGCTCAGTTCGGGACACCGGGGAGCTGTTTTTT.

The rearrangement links TRBV7-7 to TRBJ2-7; TRBD1 agrees at 8 bases. CDR1 and CDR2 from the germline V gene are SSHAT and FNYEAQ (reference sequence). The CDR3 runs 13 residues. Trimming at V came to 0 bases and at J to 6 bases, leaving 1 base not matched to a gene. The CDR3 loop reads CASSLATGGEQYF. For the CDR3, the DNA is TGTGCCAGCAGCTTAGCTACAGGGGGCGAGCAGTACTTC.

The genes are TRBV5-6 and TRBJ1-3; 8 nucleotides match TRBD1. The length of the CDR3 is 13 residues. In germline, CDR1 is SGHDT, CDR2 YYEEEE. The junction had 1 base not matched to a gene; V was cut back by 4 bases and J by 4 bases. The CDR3 region is CASSRTGGNTIYF. As DNA, the CDR3 is TGTGCCAGCAGCCGGACAGGGGGAAACACCATATATTTT.